Presented here are 4 T cell receptor beta chains from one specimen sequenced in a study of blood T cell repertoires in COVID-19. This table comes from immunoSEQ multiplex PCR, and its TCRdb copy is limited to in-frame clones, with some not included. The sample carries tens of thousands of clones, roughly nine tenths recorded once. The sequenced material came from peripheral blood. The source of these receptors is a human donor in a cohort sampled during active COVID-19.

The CDR3 coding sequence is TGTGCCAGCAGTTTTAGCGGGAGTGGGACCCAGTACTTC. It yields the protein CASSFSGSGTQYF. This chain uses TRBV6-5 with TRBJ2-5; 9 bases are a match to TRBD2. The V segment lost 4 bases and the J segment 7 bases; nucleotides outside the gene matches: 4. The CDR3 length is 13 residues. Germline V CDR1 and CDR2: MNHEY, SVGAGI.

The V call is TRBV14, the J call TRBJ2-1; 9 bases align to TRBD1. Looked up from germline, CDR1 is SGHDN and CDR2 is FVKESK. The CDR3 extends over 13 amino acids. V shed 4 bases, J shed 7 bases, and the junction held 2 bases outside the gene matches. The CDR3 spells CASSRDRANEQFF. The CDR3 nucleotides are TGTGCCAGCAGCCGGGACAGGGCAAATGAGCAGTTCTTC.

The count of this clone is one. The chain is built from TRBV5-6 and TRBJ1-2; no definite D call. V lost 5 bases to trimming and J lost 6 bases, with 20 bases between them. The CDR3 runs 15 residues. Germline V lookup: CDR1 SGHDT, CDR2 YYEEEE. The chain's CDR3 is CASRPNTGFDDGYTF. The CDR3 region has the DNA TGTGCCAGCAGGCCCAACACGGGGTTTGATGATGGCTACACCTTC. The whole variable domain, filled in from reference TRBV5-6 and TRBJ1-2, reads DAGVTQSPTHLIKTRGQQVTLRCSPKSGHDTVSWYQQALGQGPQFIFQYYEEEERQRGNFPDRFSGHQFPNYSSELNVNALLLGDSALYLCASRPNTGFDDGYTFGSGTRLTVV.

V usage is TRBV5-8 and J usage is TRBJ2-1; a weak D match, TRBD2 (6 bases). Germline loops: CDR1 SGHTS, CDR2 YDEGEE. The CDR3 extends over 13 amino acids. V lost 6 bases to trimming and J lost 5 bases, with 12 bases between them. CDR3 sequence (DNA): TGTGCCAGCACCCGTGGCGGGGACAATGAGCAGTTCTTC. It specifies CASTRGGDNEQFF. The full variable domain, its missing parts supplied by reference TRBV5-8 and TRBJ2-1, is EAGVTQSPTHLIKTRGQQATLRCSPISGHTSVYWYQQALGLGLQFLLWYDEGEERNRGNFPPRFSGRQFPNYSSELNVNALELEDSALYLCASTRGGDNEQFFGPGTRLTVL.